What follows is one TCR beta chain and its context. Sequencing was performed with immunoSEQ multiplex PCR; in TCRdb, only in-frame clones are kept and a portion is missing. This sample has 120,000 to 150,000 clones, with over 70% found just once. The study drew participants aged about 18 to 95 years from about two dozen US areas. Participant-given clinical history determined each cohort assignment. This sample is drawn from a study of blood T cell repertoires in COVID-19. Study at large: In each case, the material was cDNA or gDNA derived from T cells, B-cell-depleted T cells, or PBMCs.

Germline V gene sequence: CDR1 ENHRY, CDR2 SYGVKD. The CDR3 has 13 residues. V lost 8 bases and J 3 bases, leaving 10 bases between the germline ends. The material sequenced was PBMCs or T cells enriched from blood (not recorded which). J is TRBJ2-2 and V is TRBV10-3; weak D call: TRBD2 (6 bases). This TCR was sampled from a man between 50 and 59 years old in a cohort exposed to, infected with or recovered from COVID-19 (not recorded which). The CDR3 sequence: CAIRGVDTGELFF. The CDR3 DNA reads TGTGCCATCCGCGGGGTCGACACCGGGGAGCTGTTTTTT.